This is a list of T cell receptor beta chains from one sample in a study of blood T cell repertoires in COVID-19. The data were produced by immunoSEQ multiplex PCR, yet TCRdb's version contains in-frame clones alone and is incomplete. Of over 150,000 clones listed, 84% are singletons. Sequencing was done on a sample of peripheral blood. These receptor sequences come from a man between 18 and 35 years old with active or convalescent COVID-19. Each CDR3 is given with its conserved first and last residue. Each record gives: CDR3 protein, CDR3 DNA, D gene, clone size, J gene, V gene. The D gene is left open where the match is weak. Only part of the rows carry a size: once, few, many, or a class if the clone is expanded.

CASSSGRGETQYF TGTGCCAGCAGTAGCGGGAGGGGGGAGACCCAGTACTTC TRBD2 - TRBJ2-5 TRBV6-5
CASSFYRGLQETQYF TGTGCCAGCAGCTTCTACAGGGGGCTGCAAGAGACCCAGTACTTC TRBD1 - TRBJ2-5 TRBV7-9
CASSFVSGAGQETQYF TGCGCCAGCAGCTTTGTTAGCGGGGCGGGACAAGAGACCCAGTACTTC TRBD2 - TRBJ2-5 TRBV5-1
CASSFGGRGGTEAFF TGTGCCAGCAGCTTCGGGGGGCGCGGCGGCACTGAAGCTTTCTTT - - TRBJ1-1 TRBV5-4
CARPGQGKYEQYF TGTGCCAGACCGGGACAGGGGAAGTACGAGCAGTACTTC TRBD1 - TRBJ2-7 TRBV19
CATSDLKTGEQFF TGTGCCACCAGTGATTTGAAGACAGGGGAGCAGTTCTTC TRBD1 - TRBJ2-1 TRBV24-1
CASRVGGSGANVLTF TGTGCCAGCAGGGTGGGAGGCTCTGGGGCCAACGTCCTGACTTTC - few TRBJ2-6 TRBV6-5
CASSPVVYGYTF TGTGCCAGCAGCCCTGTCGTCTATGGCTACACCTTC - - TRBJ1-2 TRBV12-3/TRBV12-4
CASSPEGAYEQYF TGCGCCAGCAGTCCGGAGGGGGCTTACGAGCAGTACTTC - - TRBJ2-7 TRBV5-1
CASSLALAENQPQHF TGTGCCAGCAGCTTAGCCCTGGCCGAAAATCAGCCCCAGCATTTT - - TRBJ1-5 TRBV7-2
CAISESTQGRVFF TGTGCCATCAGTGAGTCGACTCAGGGTAGGGTGTTTTTT - - TRBJ1-4 TRBV10-3
CASSLGVPYGYTF TGTGCCAGCAGCTTAGGAGTCCCGTACGGCTACACCTTC - - TRBJ1-2 TRBV7-2
CASSPRQAGELFF TGTGCCAGCAGTCCCCGACAGGCCGGGGAGCTGTTTTTT - - TRBJ2-2 TRBV12-3/TRBV12-4
CAISDRLGEKLFF TGTGCCATCAGTGATAGGCTAGGTGAAAAACTGTTTTTT - - TRBJ1-4 TRBV10-3